The 29 T cell receptor beta chains below were found in one sample sequenced in a study of cytomegalovirus exposure and HLA in healthy donors. This table comes from immunoSEQ multiplex PCR, and its TCRdb copy is limited to in-frame clones, with some not included. The sample contains 150,000 to 200,000 clones, roughly 89% of which appear only once. Sequencing used PBMCs. All receptors come from a man aged 18 to 30 in good health and CMV-seropositive.

The chain couples TRBV30 to TRBJ2-3; the D gene is possibly TRBD2 (7 bases). Per the germline V gene, CDR1 is GTSNPN and CDR2 is SVGIG (reference sequence). This CDR3 spans 20 amino acids. V gave up 1 base and J gave up 14 bases, with 40 bases separating them. In nucleotides, the CDR3 is TGTGCCTGGAGTGCAGCCGGACAGATGAAGAACGGCGGGAGCTCACGAGCGCGGTATTTT. Translated, it gives CAWSAAGQMKNGGSSRARYF.

A remark on this clone: This sample includes further DNA sequences coding for the same CDR3. The chain links TRBV20-1 to TRBJ2-7; D unresolved. This CDR3 region has 11 residues. Germline CDR1 DFQATT, CDR2 SNEGSKA (reference sequence). Trimming removed 3 bases at V and 2 bases at J, with 5 bases between. The CDR3 DNA is TGCAGTGCTAGTTCCGCCTACGAGCAGTACTTC. Translated, it gives CSASSAYEQYF.

The CDR3 spells CASSLVQGAGETQYF. The CDR3 nucleotides are TGCGCCAGCAGCTTGGTTCAGGGGGCAGGGGAGACCCAGTACTTC. The chain carries TRBV5-1 and TRBJ2-5, with TRBD1 matching over 8 bases. This CDR3 is 15 amino acids long. CDR1 is SGHRS, CDR2 YFSETQ, per germline. V lost 0 bases to trimming and J lost 5 bases; unmatched junction nucleotides: 6.

The V call is TRBV21-1, the J call TRBJ2-3; the table's D call, TRBD2, has no DNA check behind it. TRBV21-1 is tagged as a pseudogene. The CDR3 is made up of 19 amino acids. The CDR3 protein is CASSKSLAGYYGGTDTQYF. The DNA for the CDR3 is TGTGCCAGCAGCAAATCGTTAGCGGGGTACTATGGGGGCACAGATACGCAGTATTTT.

V and J are TRBV4-1 and TRBJ2-1; the D gene is possibly TRBD2 (5 bases). CDR3 length equals 15 residues. Germline-derived CDR1 and CDR2 are MGHRA and YSYEKL. Trimming took 3 bases from V and 4 from J, leaving 13 bases between them. CDR3: CASSHVLEEYNEQFF. The DNA for the CDR3 is TGCGCCAGCAGCCACGTACTAGAAGAATACAATGAGCAGTTCTTC.

To note about this clone: Other nucleotide sequences in the sample specify the same CDR3. The chain has TRBV7-3 and TRBJ1-1; D gene ambiguous. This CDR3 is built from 13 residues. From germline, CDR1 is SGHTA and CDR2 FQGTGA. Between the trimmed V and J ends, which lost 1 base and 5 bases, there was a span of 8 bases. As DNA, the CDR3 is TGTGCCAGCAGCTTAAACCGGGGAACTGAAGCTTTCTTT. This gives the protein CASSLNRGTEAFF.

This clone was seen more than once but under ten times. This sequence joins TRBV6-1 and TRBJ1-2, with 9 bases identical to TRBD1. Looked up from germline, CDR1 is MNHNS and CDR2 is SASEGT. This CDR3 has 12 amino acids. With V trimmed by 4 bases and J by 8 bases, 2 bases remained unmatched. The CDR3 bases are TGTGCCAGCAGTGGACAGGGGGACGGCTACACCTTC. Translating gives CASSGQGDGYTF.

The chain links TRBV5-5 to TRBJ2-3; possibly TRBD2 for D (6 bases). CDR1 and CDR2 (germline): SGHKS, YYEKEE (reference sequence). The CDR3 covers 15 residues. V lost 7 bases to trimming and J lost 0 bases, with 15 bases between them. The CDR3 bases are TGTGCCAGCTACTCACCGGGACTTAGCACAGATACGCAGTATTTT. Its translation is CASYSPGLSTDTQYF.

This rearrangement joins TRBV30 to TRBJ2-2, with D possibly matching TRBD2 (7 bases). V was cut by 2 bases and J by 3 bases, with 13 bases left in between. Per the germline V gene, CDR1 is GTSNPN and CDR2 is SVGIG (reference sequence). The CDR3 runs 15 residues. This CDR3 is CAWSRGGADTGELFF. In DNA form, the CDR3 reads TGTGCCTGGAGTAGGGGGGGTGCGGACACCGGGGAGCTGTTTTTT.

The V call is TRBV6-1, the J call TRBJ2-7; 11 nucleotides match TRBD2. The junction had 14 bases not matched to a gene; V was cut back by 3 bases and J by 4 bases. The CDR3 sequence is 18 residues long. The germline V gene encodes CDR1 MNHNS and CDR2 SASEGT. CDR3 nucleotides: TGTGCCAGCAGTGAGCCTTACCTAGGGACTAGCGGTTCATACGAGCAGTACTTC. As protein: CASSEPYLGTSGSYEQYF.

The chain links TRBV15 to TRBJ2-1; D is perhaps TRBD2 (5 bases). V lost 0 bases, J lost 7 bases, and 10 bases lay in between. Germline CDR1 is LNHNV and CDR2 is YYDKDF (reference sequence). The CDR3 consists of 14 residues. Here the CDR3 DNA reads TGTGCCACCAGCAGAGATCGAGCGGCTAATGAGCAGTTCTTC. This sequence encodes CATSRDRAANEQFF.

This clone has a handful of counts. The rearrangement links TRBV5-1 to TRBJ1-1; the match to TRBD1 covers 7 bases. Germline lookup yields CDR1 SGHRS and CDR2 YFSETQ. The length of the CDR3 is 15 residues. V lost 4 bases, J lost 0 bases, and 6 bases stayed unmatched. The DNA of the CDR3 is TGCGCCAGCAGCCGCGGGGACAGCATGAACACTGAAGCTTTCTTT. It is translated as CASSRGDSMNTEAFF. The variable domain in full, completed from reference TRBV5-1 and TRBJ1-1, reads KAGVTQTPRYLIKTRGQQVTLSCSPISGHRSVSWYQQTPGQGLQFLFEYFSETQRNKGNFPGRFSGRQFSNSRSEMNVSTLELGDSALYLCASSRGDSMNTEAFFGQGTRLTVV.

V and J are TRBV5-1 and TRBJ2-2; possibly TRBD2 for D (6 bases). Per the germline V gene, CDR1 is SGHRS and CDR2 is YFSETQ. The CDR3 has 14 amino acids. V was cut by 2 bases and J by 8 bases, with 13 bases left in between. This chain's CDR3 is CASSLDGSAGELFF. DNA of the CDR3: TGCGCCAGCAGCTTAGACGGGAGTGCGGGGGAGCTGTTTTTT.

This clone is medium-sized within its sample. Different DNA sequences within this sample yield the same CDR3. V gene TRBV5-1 combines with J gene TRBJ2-1, with a weak D call TRBD2 (5 bases). The CDR3 loop spans 16 amino acids. V dropped 2 bases and J dropped 0 bases, with 12 bases sitting between them. Looked up from germline, CDR1 is SGHRS and CDR2 is YFSETQ. CDR3: CASSLGGSSSYNEQFF. CDR3 nucleotide sequence: TGCGCCAGCAGCTTAGGCGGGTCTAGCTCCTACAATGAGCAGTTCTTC.

The CDR3 DNA is TGCGCCAGCAGCTTCGGGGAAGTGAACACTGAAGCTTTCTTT. Translation: CASSFGEVNTEAFF. The genes are TRBV5-1 and TRBJ1-1; no clear D gene. The CDR3 is 14 residues long. V lost 2 bases, J lost 0 bases, and 8 bases lay in between. Germline V lookup: CDR1 SGHRS, CDR2 YFSETQ.

The chain recombines TRBV18 with TRBJ2-7; D is uncertain. The CDR3 is 12 amino acids. Trimming left V 5 bases short and J 7 bases short, with 12 bases between. Per germline, CDR1 KGHSH and CDR2 LQKENI. The CDR3 sequence: CASSGSAGEQYF. CDR3 bases: TGTGCCAGCTCAGGGTCTGCAGGTGAGCAGTACTTC.

V and J are TRBV4-1 and TRBJ2-3; 12 nucleotides align to TRBD2. V shed 1 base, J shed 5 bases, and the junction held 4 bases outside the gene matches. Germline loops: CDR1 MGHRA, CDR2 YSYEKL. There are 16 residues in the CDR3. The DNA for the CDR3 is TGCGCCAGCAGCCAAGGGCCACTAGCGGGAGGAGATACGCAGTATTTT. It translates to CASSQGPLAGGDTQYF.

This chain connects TRBV11-1 to TRBJ2-1; TRBD2 matches at 14 bases. This CDR3 is built from 17 residues. V shed 4 bases, J shed 8 bases, and the junction held 10 bases outside the gene matches. Germline V gives CDR1 SGHAT, CDR2 FQDESV (reference sequence). CDR3 sequence reads: CASSSGGTSGRSDEQFF. CDR3 bases: TGTGCCAGCAGCTCAGGGGGGACTAGCGGGAGATCCGATGAGCAGTTCTTC.

This chain links TRBV9 with TRBJ2-3; D might be TRBD2 (5 bases). V was cut by 4 bases and J by 10 bases, with 25 bases left in between. CDR1 is SGDLS, CDR2 YYNGEE, per germline. This CDR3 has 16 amino acids. The CDR3 loop is CASSSSEGTGWVSQYF. DNA for the CDR3: TGTGCCAGCAGCAGTAGTGAGGGTACGGGTTGGGTTTCGCAGTATTTT.

V and J are TRBV6-4 and TRBJ2-7; D might be TRBD2 (6 bases). Germline V lookup: CDR1 MRHNA, CDR2 SNTAGT. The V end lost 3 bases, the J end lost 2 bases, and 20 bases lay between the germline ends. The CDR3 spans 17 residues. CDR3 in amino acids: CASSEAVGTPTPYEQYF. CDR3 coding DNA: TGTGCCAGCAGTGAAGCGGTCGGGACTCCCACACCCTACGAGCAGTACTTC.

The chain has TRBV5-8 and TRBJ2-1, with 7 positions matching TRBD2. The CDR3 consists of 14 residues. CDR1 and CDR2 (germline): SGHTS, YDEGEE. The J segment lost 1 base and the V segment lost 6 bases, leaving 4 bases of the junction unmatched. CDR3 region: CASTSGGSYNEQFF. DNA for the CDR3: TGTGCCAGCACCTCCGGGGGGTCCTACAATGAGCAGTTCTTC.

DNA of the CDR3: TGTGCCAGCAGTGTAGAAGAGACCCAGTACTTC. Its protein product is CASSVEETQYF. The chain combines TRBV2 with TRBJ2-5; no firm D call. V was pared by 4 bases and J by 3 bases, with 3 bases between. The germline gives CDR1 SNHLY, CDR2 FYNNEI. The CDR3 length is 11 residues.

The table lists this clone with a few counts. The chain has TRBV28 and TRBJ2-2; 7 bases are a match to TRBD1. V trimming: 3 bases; J trimming: 0 bases; junction bases outside the gene matches: 16. The CDR3 is 20 amino acids. Germline lookup yields CDR1 MDHEN and CDR2 SYDVKM. DNA of the CDR3: TGTGCCAGCAGTTTGGCACCGGGACAGATAGTCCCGACGAACACCGGGGAGCTGTTTTTT. Its protein is CASSLAPGQIVPTNTGELFF.

The genes are TRBV9 and TRBJ2-3; weak D call: TRBD2 (5 bases). The V and J ends lost 4 bases and 0 bases respectively, with 9 bases between them. The CDR3 runs to 14 residues. Per germline, CDR1 SGDLS and CDR2 YYNGEE. For the CDR3, the DNA is TGTGCCAGCAGCCTGACTACTAGCACAGATACGCAGTATTTT. Translated, it gives CASSLTTSTDTQYF.

This chain uses TRBV15 with TRBJ1-5; D is possibly TRBD1 (6 bases). CDR1 LNHNV and CDR2 YYDKDF come from the germline V gene (reference sequence). The CDR3 is made up of 16 amino acids. The V end was cut by 1 base, the J end by 4 bases, with 14 bases between. CDR3: CATSRGNRVMNQPQHF. CDR3 sequence (DNA): TGTGCCACCAGCAGAGGAAACAGGGTAATGAATCAGCCCCAGCATTTT.

This clone was detected only a few times. The gene calls are TRBV19 and TRBJ2-7; D might be TRBD2 (5 bases). Trimming took off 9 bases at V and 1 base at J, with 19 bases between the two ends. CDR1 and CDR2 from the germline V gene are LNHDA and SQIVND (reference sequence). The CDR3 has 15 residues. In DNA, the CDR3 is TGTGCCAGCCGCATTTTGGCGGGTGGTTCCTACGAGCAGTACTTC. Translated, it gives CASRILAGGSYEQYF.

The rearrangement uses TRBV7-9 and TRBJ2-1, with 9 bases that match TRBD2. CDR3 length equals 14 residues. CDR1 and CDR2 (germline): SEHNR, FQNEAQ (reference sequence). V dropped 4 bases and J dropped 7; count of bases not matched to a gene: 5. CDR3 sequence (DNA): TGTGCCAGCAGCTCTTTAGCGGGAGAGAATGAGCAGTTCTTC. Translating it yields CASSSLAGENEQFF.

This chain connects TRBV5-1 to TRBJ2-2, with unresolved D. The germline CDR1 and CDR2 sequences are SGHRS and YFSETQ. The V end lost 4 bases, the J end lost 5 bases, and 9 bases lay between the germline ends. This CDR3 has 13 amino acids. CDR3: CASSLQWTGELFF. The CDR3 bases are TGCGCCAGCAGCCTGCAGTGGACCGGGGAGCTGTTTTTT.

This clone was counted once. V usage is TRBV5-4 and J usage is TRBJ1-2; 8 positions agree with TRBD1. Unmatched junction bases numbered 6, after V lost 1 base and J lost 4 bases. This CDR3 region has 15 residues. The germline CDR1 and CDR2 sequences are SGHNT and YYREEE (reference sequence). The CDR3 loop reads CASSLPGQAAYGYTF. In DNA, the CDR3 is TGTGCCAGCAGCTTGCCGGGACAGGCCGCCTATGGCTACACCTTC.